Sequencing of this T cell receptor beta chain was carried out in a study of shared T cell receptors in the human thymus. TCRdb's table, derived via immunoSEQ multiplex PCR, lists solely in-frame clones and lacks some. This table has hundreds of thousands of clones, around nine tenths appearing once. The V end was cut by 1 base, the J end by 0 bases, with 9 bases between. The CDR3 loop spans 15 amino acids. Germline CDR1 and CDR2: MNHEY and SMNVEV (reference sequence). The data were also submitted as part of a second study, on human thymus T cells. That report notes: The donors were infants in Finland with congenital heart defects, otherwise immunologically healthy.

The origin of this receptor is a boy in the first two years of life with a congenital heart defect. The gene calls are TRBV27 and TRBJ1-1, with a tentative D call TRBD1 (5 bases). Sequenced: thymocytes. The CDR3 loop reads CASSLYHRLNTEAFF. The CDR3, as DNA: TGTGCCAGCAGTTTATACCACAGGCTGAACACTGAAGCTTTCTTT.